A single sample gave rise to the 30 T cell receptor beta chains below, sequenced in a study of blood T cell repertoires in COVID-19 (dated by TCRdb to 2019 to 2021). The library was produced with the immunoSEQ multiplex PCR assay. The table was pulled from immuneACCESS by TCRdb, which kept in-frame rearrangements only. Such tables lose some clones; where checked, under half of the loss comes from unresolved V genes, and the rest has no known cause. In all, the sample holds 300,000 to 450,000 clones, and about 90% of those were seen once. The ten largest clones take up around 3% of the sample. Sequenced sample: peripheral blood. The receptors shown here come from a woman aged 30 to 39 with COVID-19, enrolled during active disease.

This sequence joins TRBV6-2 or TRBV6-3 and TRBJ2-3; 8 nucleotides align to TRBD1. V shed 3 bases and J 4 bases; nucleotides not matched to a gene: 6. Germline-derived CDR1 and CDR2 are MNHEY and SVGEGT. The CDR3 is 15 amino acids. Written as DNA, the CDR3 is TGTGCCAGCAGTTATTCCGCAGGGGGCCCAGATACGCAGTATTTT. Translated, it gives CASSYSAGGPDTQYF.

As DNA, the CDR3 is TGTGCCAGCTCACCGAACCTAGCGGGGGATTACAATGAGCAGTTCTTC. It is translated as CASSPNLAGDYNEQFF. The chain combines TRBV18 with TRBJ2-1; 10 nucleotides align to TRBD2. Germline CDR1 KGHSH, CDR2 LQKENI. The V segment lost 3 bases and the J segment 4 bases; nucleotides outside the gene matches: 6. This CDR3 comprises 16 residues.

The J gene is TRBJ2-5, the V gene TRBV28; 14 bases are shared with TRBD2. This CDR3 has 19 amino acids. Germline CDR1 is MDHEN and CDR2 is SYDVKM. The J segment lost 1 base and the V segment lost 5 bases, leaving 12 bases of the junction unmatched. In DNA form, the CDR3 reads TGTGCCAGCAGTCAACCCTACGGACTAGCGGGGGGAACCCAAGAGACCCAGTACTTC. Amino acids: CASSQPYGLAGGTQETQYF. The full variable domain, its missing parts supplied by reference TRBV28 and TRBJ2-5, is DVKVTQSSRYLVKRTGEKVFLECVQDMDHENMFWYRQDPGLGLRLIYFSYDVKMKEKGDIPEGYSVSREKKERFSLILESASTNQTSMYLCASSQPYGLAGGTQETQYFGPGTRLLVL.

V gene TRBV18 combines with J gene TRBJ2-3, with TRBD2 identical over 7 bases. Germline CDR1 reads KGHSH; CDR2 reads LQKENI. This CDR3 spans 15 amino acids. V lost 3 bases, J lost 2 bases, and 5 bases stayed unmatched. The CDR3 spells CASSPPTSATDTQYF. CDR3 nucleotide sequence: TGTGCCAGCTCACCCCCCACTAGCGCCACAGATACGCAGTATTTT.

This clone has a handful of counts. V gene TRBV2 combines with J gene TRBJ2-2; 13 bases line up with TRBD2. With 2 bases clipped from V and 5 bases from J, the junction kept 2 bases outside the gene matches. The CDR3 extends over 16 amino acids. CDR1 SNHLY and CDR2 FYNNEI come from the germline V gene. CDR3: CASSESTSGGTGELFF. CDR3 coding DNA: TGTGCCAGCAGTGAATCGACTAGCGGGGGGACCGGGGAGCTGTTTTTT.

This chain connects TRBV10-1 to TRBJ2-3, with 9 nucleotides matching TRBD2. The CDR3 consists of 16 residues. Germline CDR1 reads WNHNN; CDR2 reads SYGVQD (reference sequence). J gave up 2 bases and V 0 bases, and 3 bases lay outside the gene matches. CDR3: CASSESAGGHTDTQYF. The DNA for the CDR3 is TGCGCCAGCAGTGAGTCTGCGGGAGGGCACACAGATACGCAGTATTTT.

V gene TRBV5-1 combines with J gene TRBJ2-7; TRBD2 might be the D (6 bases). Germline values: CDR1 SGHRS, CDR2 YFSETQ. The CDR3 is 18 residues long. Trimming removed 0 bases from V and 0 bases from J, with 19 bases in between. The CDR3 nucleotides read TGCGCCAGCAGCTTGGCCCCAACCGGGACTCAAAGCTCCTACGAGCAGTACTTC. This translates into CASSLAPTGTQSSYEQYF.

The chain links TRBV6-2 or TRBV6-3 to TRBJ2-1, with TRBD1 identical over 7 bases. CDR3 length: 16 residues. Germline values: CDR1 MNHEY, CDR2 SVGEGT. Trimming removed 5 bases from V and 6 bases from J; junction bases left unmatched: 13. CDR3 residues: CASSPKRGLGLNEQFF. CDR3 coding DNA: TGTGCCAGCAGTCCCAAAAGGGGGCTTGGTCTCAATGAGCAGTTCTTC.

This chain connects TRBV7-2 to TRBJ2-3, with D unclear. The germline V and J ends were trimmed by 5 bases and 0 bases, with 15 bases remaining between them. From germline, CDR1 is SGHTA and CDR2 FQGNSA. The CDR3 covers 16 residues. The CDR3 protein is CASSLGGDSSTDTQYF. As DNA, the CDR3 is TGTGCCAGCAGCCTAGGTGGAGATTCTAGCACAGATACGCAGTATTTT.

The CDR3 nucleotides read TGTGCCAGCAGCCCCCACTACCGGGGCACGAAACTAGCGAACGATGAGCAGTTCTTC. Its translation: CASSPHYRGTKLANDEQFF. V and J are TRBV6-2 or TRBV6-3 and TRBJ2-1; 7 bases match TRBD2. Germline CDR1 and CDR2: MNHEY and SVGEGT. CDR3 length: 19 residues. With V trimmed by 6 bases and J by 8 bases, 25 bases remained unmatched.

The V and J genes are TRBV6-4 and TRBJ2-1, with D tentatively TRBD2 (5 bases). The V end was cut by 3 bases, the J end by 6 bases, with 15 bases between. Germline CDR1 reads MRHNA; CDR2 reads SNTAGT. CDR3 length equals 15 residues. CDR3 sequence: CASSESAESGNEQFF. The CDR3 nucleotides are TGTGCCAGCAGTGAATCTGCCGAGAGCGGCAATGAGCAGTTCTTC.

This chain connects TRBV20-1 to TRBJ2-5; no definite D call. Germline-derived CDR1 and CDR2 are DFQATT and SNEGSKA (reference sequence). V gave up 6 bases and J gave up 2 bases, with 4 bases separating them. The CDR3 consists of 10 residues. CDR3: CSAQQETQYF. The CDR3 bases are TGCAGTGCACAGCAAGAGACCCAGTACTTC.

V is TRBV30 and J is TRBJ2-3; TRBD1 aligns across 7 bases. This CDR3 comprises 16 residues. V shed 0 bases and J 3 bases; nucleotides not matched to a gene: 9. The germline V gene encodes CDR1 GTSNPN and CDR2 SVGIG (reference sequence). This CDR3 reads CAWSVNSDRVTDTQYF. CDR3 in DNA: TGTGCCTGGAGTGTAAACTCCGACAGGGTGACAGATACGCAGTATTTT. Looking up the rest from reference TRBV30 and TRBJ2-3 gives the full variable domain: SQTIHQWPATLVQPVGSPLSLECTVEGTSNPNLYWYRQAAGRGLQLLFYSVGIGQISSEVPQNLSASRPQDRQFILSSKKLLLSDSGFYLCAWSVNSDRVTDTQYFGPGTRLTVL.

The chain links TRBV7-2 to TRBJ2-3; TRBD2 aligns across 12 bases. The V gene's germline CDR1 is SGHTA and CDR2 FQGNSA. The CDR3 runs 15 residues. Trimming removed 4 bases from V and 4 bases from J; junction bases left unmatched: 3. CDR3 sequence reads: CASSSTSGSADTQYF. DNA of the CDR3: TGTGCCAGCAGCTCGACTAGCGGGAGCGCAGATACGCAGTATTTT. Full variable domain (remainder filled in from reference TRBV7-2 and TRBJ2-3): GAGVSQSPSNKVTEKGKDVELRCDPISGHTALYWYRQSLGQGLEFLIYFQGNSAPDKSGLPSDRFSAERTGGSVSTLTIQRTQQEDSAVYLCASSSTSGSADTQYFGPGTRLTVL.

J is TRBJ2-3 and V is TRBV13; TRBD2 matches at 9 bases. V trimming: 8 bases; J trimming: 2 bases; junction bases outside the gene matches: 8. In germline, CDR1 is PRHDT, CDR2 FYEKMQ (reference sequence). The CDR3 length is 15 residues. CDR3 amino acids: CASDLAGDPTDTQYF. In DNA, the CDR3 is TGTGCCAGCGATTTAGCGGGGGACCCCACAGATACGCAGTATTTT. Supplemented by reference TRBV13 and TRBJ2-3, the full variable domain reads AAGVIQSPRHLIKEKRETATLKCYPIPRHDTVYWYQQGPGQDPQFLISFYEKMQSDKGSIPDRFSAQQFSDYHSELNMSSLELGDSALYFCASDLAGDPTDTQYFGPGTRLTVL.

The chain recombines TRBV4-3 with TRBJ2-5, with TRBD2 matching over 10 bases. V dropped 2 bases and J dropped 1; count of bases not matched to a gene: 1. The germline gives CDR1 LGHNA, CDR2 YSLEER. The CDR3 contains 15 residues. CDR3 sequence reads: CASSQKRGGQETQYF. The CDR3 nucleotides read TGCGCCAGCAGCCAAAAGCGGGGGGGCCAAGAGACCCAGTACTTC.

In DNA, the CDR3 is TGTGCCAGCAGCTTACCCCGCAGGTACAATAGCAATCAGCCCCAGCATTTT. It is translated as CASSLPRRYNSNQPQHF. The gene calls are TRBV7-8 and TRBJ1-5; D not resolved. V lost 2 bases and J lost 0, with 14 bases in between. Germline V gene lookup returns CDR1 SGHVS and CDR2 FQNEAQ. This CDR3 has 17 residues.

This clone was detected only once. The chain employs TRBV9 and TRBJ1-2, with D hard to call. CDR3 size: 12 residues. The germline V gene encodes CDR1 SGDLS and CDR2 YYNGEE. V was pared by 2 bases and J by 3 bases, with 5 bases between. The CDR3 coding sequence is TGTGCCAGCAGCGTCTCGGACTATGGCTACACCTTC. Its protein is CASSVSDYGYTF.

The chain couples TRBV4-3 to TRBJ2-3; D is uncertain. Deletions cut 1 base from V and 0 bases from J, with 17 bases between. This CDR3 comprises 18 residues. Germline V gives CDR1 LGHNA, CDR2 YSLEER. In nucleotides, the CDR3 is TGCGCCAGCAGCCAAGGAGGCGTCCTGATGGCTAGCACAGATACGCAGTATTTT. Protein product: CASSQGGVLMASTDTQYF.

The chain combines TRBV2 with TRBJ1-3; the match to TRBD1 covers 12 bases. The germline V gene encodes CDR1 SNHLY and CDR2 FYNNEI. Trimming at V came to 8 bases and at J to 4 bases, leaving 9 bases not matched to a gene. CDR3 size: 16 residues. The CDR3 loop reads CASAGTGGAWGNTIYF. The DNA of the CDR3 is TGTGCCAGCGCCGGGACAGGGGGCGCGTGGGGAAACACCATATATTTT.

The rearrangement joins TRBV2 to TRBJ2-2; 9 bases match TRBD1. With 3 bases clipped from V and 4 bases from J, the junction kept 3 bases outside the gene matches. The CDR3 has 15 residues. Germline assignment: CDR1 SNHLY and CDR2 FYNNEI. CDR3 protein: CASSDGTGITGELFF. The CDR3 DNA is TGTGCCAGCAGTGATGGGACAGGGATCACCGGGGAGCTGTTTTTT. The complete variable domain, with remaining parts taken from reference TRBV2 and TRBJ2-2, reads EPEVTQTPSHQVTQMGQEVILRCVPISNHLYFYWYRQILGQKVEFLVSFYNNEISEKSEIFDDQFSVERPDGSNFTLKIRSTKLEDSAMYFCASSDGTGITGELFFGEGSRLTVL.

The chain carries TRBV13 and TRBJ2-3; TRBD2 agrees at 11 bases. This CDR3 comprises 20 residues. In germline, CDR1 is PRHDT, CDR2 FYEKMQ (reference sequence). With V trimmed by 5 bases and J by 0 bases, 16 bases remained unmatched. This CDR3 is CASSQTSGSYISVSTDTQYF. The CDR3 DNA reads TGTGCCAGCAGCCAAACTAGCGGGAGTTATATATCGGTTAGCACAGATACGCAGTATTTT.

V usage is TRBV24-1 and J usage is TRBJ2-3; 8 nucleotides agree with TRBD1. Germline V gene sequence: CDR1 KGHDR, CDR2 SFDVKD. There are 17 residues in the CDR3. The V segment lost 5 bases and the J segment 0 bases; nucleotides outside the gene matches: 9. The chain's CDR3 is CATSGTDRVQSTDTQYF. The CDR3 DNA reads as TGTGCCACCAGTGGCACGGACAGGGTCCAAAGCACAGATACGCAGTATTTT.

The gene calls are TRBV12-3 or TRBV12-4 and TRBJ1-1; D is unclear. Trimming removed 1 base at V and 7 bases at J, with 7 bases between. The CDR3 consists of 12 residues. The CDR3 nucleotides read TGTGCCAGCAGTTTAGGGACTATTGAAGCTTTCTTT. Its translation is CASSLGTIEAFF.

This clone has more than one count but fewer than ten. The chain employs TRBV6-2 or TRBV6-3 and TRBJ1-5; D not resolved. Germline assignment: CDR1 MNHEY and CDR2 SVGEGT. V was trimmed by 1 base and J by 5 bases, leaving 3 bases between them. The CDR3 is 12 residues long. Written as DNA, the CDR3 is TGTGCCAGCAGTTACTGGCATCAGCCCCAGCATTTT. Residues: CASSYWHQPQHF.

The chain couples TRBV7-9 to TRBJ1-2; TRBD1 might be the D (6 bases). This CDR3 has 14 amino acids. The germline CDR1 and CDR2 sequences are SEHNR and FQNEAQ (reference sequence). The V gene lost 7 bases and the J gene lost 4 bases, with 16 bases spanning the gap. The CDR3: CASTSTGIPYGYTF. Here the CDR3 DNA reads TGTGCCAGCACCTCGACAGGTATTCCCTATGGCTACACCTTC.

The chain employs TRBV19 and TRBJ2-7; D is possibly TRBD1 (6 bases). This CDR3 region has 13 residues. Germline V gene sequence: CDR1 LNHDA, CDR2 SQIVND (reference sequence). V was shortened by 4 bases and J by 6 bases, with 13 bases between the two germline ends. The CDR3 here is CASSTRTEGEQYF. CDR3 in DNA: TGTGCCAGTAGTACCAGGACAGAGGGCGAGCAGTACTTC.

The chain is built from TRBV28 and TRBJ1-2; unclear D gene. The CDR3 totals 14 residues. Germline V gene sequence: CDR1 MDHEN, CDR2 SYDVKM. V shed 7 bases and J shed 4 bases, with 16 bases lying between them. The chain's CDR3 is CASTSQPGIYGYTF. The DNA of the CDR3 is TGTGCCAGCACCTCACAGCCAGGAATCTATGGCTACACCTTC.

The CDR3 coding sequence is TGTGCCAGCAGCTTGGAGCCGGACAGGGGATCCTACGAGCAGTACTTC. Encoded protein: CASSLEPDRGSYEQYF. The chain joins TRBV5-5 to TRBJ2-7; TRBD1 matches 9 bases. V lost 0 bases to trimming and J lost 1 base; unmatched junction nucleotides: 5. There are 16 residues in the CDR3. In germline, CDR1 is SGHKS, CDR2 YYEKEE (reference sequence).

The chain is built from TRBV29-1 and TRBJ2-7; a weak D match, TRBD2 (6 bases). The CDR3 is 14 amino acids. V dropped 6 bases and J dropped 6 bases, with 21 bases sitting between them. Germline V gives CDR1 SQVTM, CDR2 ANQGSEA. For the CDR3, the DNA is TGCAGCGTAGACCTGGGGGGAGGCTCGGGCGAGCAGTACTTC. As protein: CSVDLGGGSGEQYF.